Reported below is one T cell receptor beta chain. Its antigen is unknown. The data are from a study of a mutant IDH1 vaccine in newly diagnosed glioma. Clones were sequenced by immunoSEQ multiplex PCR, and TCRdb holds only the in-frame ones, with some missing. The sample has around 60,000 clones, roughly 80% seen once. Time point in this sample: week 35, safety follow-up. All doses held 300 ug of mutant IDH1 20-mer peptide, with topical imiquimod. In every donor, the tumor was a new WHO grade 3 or 4 IDH1-mutant, ATRX-lost astrocytoma. Germline CDR1 is SGHTA and CDR2 is FQGNSA. The CDR3 totals 14 residues. The V end lost 9 bases, the J end lost 5 bases, and 19 bases lay between the germline ends.

The TCR originated in a man in his forties with glioma. The specimen comprised PBMCs, sampled from a glioma patient whose treatment included an IDH1 peptide vaccine. The chain links TRBV7-2 to TRBJ1-1; D unclear. The CDR3 region has the DNA TGTGCCAGTTACGGAGGAGGGCGCGATACTGAAGCTTTCTTT. It translates to CASYGGGRDTEAFF. Filled out from reference TRBV7-2 and TRBJ1-1, the complete variable domain reads GAGVSQSPSNKVTEKGKDVELRCDPISGHTALYWYRQSLGQGLEFLIYFQGNSAPDKSGLPSDRFSAERTGGSVSTLTIQRTQQEDSAVYLCASYGGGRDTEAFFGQGTRLTVV.